One and the same sample provided the 15 T cell receptor beta chains below, sequenced in a study of OX40 agonist ivuxolimab in advanced cancers. Assay: immunoSEQ multiplex PCR; the TCRdb copy retains only in-frame clones and omits some. The sample records tens of thousands of clones, about 90% being singletons. Sequences were derived from CD4+ or CD8+ T cells sorted from blood, sampled in a trial of the OX40 agonist ivuxolimab. Receptors were obtained from an adult with an advanced solid tumor such as melanoma, head and neck, liver or kidney cancer.

This clone appeared once. The rearrangement links TRBV7-1 to TRBJ2-7; D uncertain. TRBV7-1 is classed as an ORF, of uncertain function. The length of the CDR3 is 12 residues. Trimming removed 8 bases from V and 2 bases from J, with 10 bases in between. CDR3 sequence reads: CASGSGPYEQYF. The DNA for the CDR3 is TGTGCCAGCGGGTCGGGTCCCTACGAGCAGTACTTC.

The chain uses TRBV18 and TRBJ1-2, with 7 bases lining up with TRBD1. The CDR3 runs to 14 residues. Trimming cost V 3 bases and J 5 bases; bases outside gene matches: 6. In germline, CDR1 is KGHSH, CDR2 LQKENI. In nucleotides, the CDR3 is TGTGCCAGCTCACCTCAGGGACAGCGTTATGGCTACACCTTC. The encoded protein is CASSPQGQRYGYTF.

V is TRBV7-6 and J is TRBJ2-5, with D perhaps matching TRBD2 (5 bases). Germline assignment: CDR1 SGHVS and CDR2 FNYEAQ. The CDR3 covers 14 residues. The V and J ends lost 1 base and 5 bases respectively, with 11 bases between them. CDR3 DNA: TGTGCCAGCAGCTTAGTAGGGCGAGGGGAGACCCAGTACTTC. Its protein product is CASSLVGRGETQYF.

The chain employs TRBV19 and TRBJ1-4; 7 bases match TRBD1. CDR1 and CDR2 (germline): LNHDA, SQIVND (reference sequence). This CDR3 region has 13 residues. V dropped 3 bases and J dropped 10; count of bases not matched to a gene: 5. The CDR3 DNA reads TGTGCCAGTAGTATCCCCGCAGGGGGAAAACTGTTTTTT. Protein sequence: CASSIPAGGKLFF.

This clone was seen only a few times. The chain employs TRBV12-5 and TRBJ1-5, with D perhaps TRBD1 (5 bases). Per the germline V gene, CDR1 is LGHNT and CDR2 is FRNRAP. V was shortened by 5 bases and J by 6 bases, with 17 bases between the two germline ends. The CDR3 contains 15 residues. The CDR3, as DNA: TGTGCTAGTGGTCACGGGACGTCGGGGGGTCAGCCCCAGCATTTT. This translates into CASGHGTSGGQPQHF.

This chain connects TRBV6-6 to TRBJ1-1; D not certain. From germline, CDR1 is MNHNY and CDR2 SVGAGI (reference sequence). Trimming shortened V by 2 bases and J by 2 bases, and 6 bases separated the two germline ends. The CDR3 loop spans 13 amino acids. The DNA for the CDR3 is TGTGCCAGCAGTTACCGTCCTAACACTGAAGCTTTCTTT. Its protein is CASSYRPNTEAFF.

J is TRBJ1-2 and V is TRBV5-5; tentatively, D is TRBD1 (6 bases). The V and J ends lost 3 bases and 2 bases respectively, with 11 bases between them. This CDR3 region has 14 residues. Germline values: CDR1 SGHKS, CDR2 YYEKEE (reference sequence). Written as DNA, the CDR3 is TGTGCCAGCAGCTATGGGGGCTTCAACTATGGCTACACCTTC. Amino acid sequence: CASSYGGFNYGYTF.

The V and J genes are TRBV7-2 and TRBJ2-7; either TRBD1 or TRBD2 may supply D (7 bases each). Trimming removed 2 bases at V and 7 bases at J, with 12 bases between. The CDR3 covers 13 residues. The germline V gene encodes CDR1 SGHTA and CDR2 FQGNSA. The CDR3 DNA follows: TGTGCCAGCAGCTTATATCAGGGGGGGGAGCAGTACTTC. Amino acids: CASSLYQGGEQYF.

The V call is TRBV6-6, the J call TRBJ1-4, with D hard to call. V lost 4 bases and J 5 bases, leaving 8 bases between the germline ends. Germline CDR1 MNHNY, CDR2 SVGAGI (reference sequence). CDR3 length equals 13 residues. The CDR3 coding sequence is TGTGCCAGCAGTTTAGACTACAATGAAAAACTGTTTTTT. Translation gives CASSLDYNEKLFF.

The chain links TRBV4-3 to TRBJ2-5; 10 nucleotides align to TRBD2. The CDR3 has 15 residues. Looked up from germline, CDR1 is LGHNA and CDR2 is YSLEER. The V segment lost 4 bases and the J segment 5 bases; nucleotides outside the gene matches: 7. The CDR3: CASSLAGGTLETQYF. The CDR3 region has the DNA TGCGCCAGCAGCCTAGCGGGGGGTACGTTGGAGACCCAGTACTTC.

V gene TRBV7-2 combines with J gene TRBJ2-3, with D unresolved. V was pared by 0 bases and J by 2 bases, with 6 bases between. This CDR3 comprises 14 residues. CDR1 is SGHTA, CDR2 FQGNSA, per germline. CDR3 sequence reads: CASSLALTTDTQYF. The CDR3, as DNA: TGTGCCAGCAGCTTAGCGCTCACCACAGATACGCAGTATTTT.

The rearrangement links TRBV18 to TRBJ2-3; D unclear. With 5 bases removed from V and 4 bases from J, the gap between germline ends came to 16 bases. There are 15 residues in the CDR3. Germline V gene sequence: CDR1 KGHSH, CDR2 LQKENI. CDR3 amino acids: CASSNPLGRADTQYF. DNA for the CDR3: TGTGCCAGCTCAAATCCCCTCGGACGGGCAGATACGCAGTATTTT.

This clone was detected once. This rearrangement joins TRBV27 to TRBJ1-2, with 10 bases lining up with TRBD1. V dropped 0 bases and J dropped 8; count of bases not matched to a gene: 0. Germline V gene sequence: CDR1 MNHEY, CDR2 SMNVEV (reference sequence). The CDR3 runs to 13 residues. CDR3 loop: CASSLSTGGGYTF. The DNA for the CDR3 is TGTGCCAGCAGTTTATCGACAGGGGGCGGCTACACCTTC.

The J gene is TRBJ2-2, the V gene TRBV19; D tentatively reads TRBD1 or TRBD2 (6 bases each). The V gene's germline CDR1 is LNHDA and CDR2 SQIVND (reference sequence). The CDR3 consists of 14 residues. Trimming left V 7 bases short and J 6 bases short, with 15 bases between. CDR3 nucleotides: TGTGCCAGTAAGGGGGGTCCCCCACCCGGGGAGCTGTTTTTT. Protein sequence: CASKGGPPPGELFF.

In DNA form, the CDR3 reads TGTGCCAGCAGCTCCTCACAGCCTCTTATCTGGGAAAAACTGTTTTTT. This encodes CASSSSQPLIWEKLFF. V and J are TRBV7-4 and TRBJ1-4; D is undetermined. CDR1 SGHVT and CDR2 SQSDAQ come from the germline V gene. The CDR3 has 16 amino acids. V gave up 4 bases and J gave up 8 bases, with 20 bases separating them.